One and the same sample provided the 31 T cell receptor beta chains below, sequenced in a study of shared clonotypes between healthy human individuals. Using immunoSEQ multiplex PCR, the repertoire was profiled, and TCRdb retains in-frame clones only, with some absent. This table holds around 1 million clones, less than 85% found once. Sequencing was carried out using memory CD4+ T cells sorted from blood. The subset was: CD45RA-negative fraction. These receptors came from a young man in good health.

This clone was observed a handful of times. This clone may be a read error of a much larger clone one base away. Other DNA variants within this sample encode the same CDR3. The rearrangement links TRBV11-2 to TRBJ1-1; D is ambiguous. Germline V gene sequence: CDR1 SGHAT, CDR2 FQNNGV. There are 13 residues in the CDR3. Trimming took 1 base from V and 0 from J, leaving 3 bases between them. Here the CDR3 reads CASSLGLNTEAFF. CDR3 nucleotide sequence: TGTGCCAGCAGCTTAGGGCTGAACACTGAAGCTTTCTTT.

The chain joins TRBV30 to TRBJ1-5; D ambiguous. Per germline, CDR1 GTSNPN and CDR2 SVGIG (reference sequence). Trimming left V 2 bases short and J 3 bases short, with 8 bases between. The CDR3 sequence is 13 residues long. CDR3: CAWSRGDNQPQHF. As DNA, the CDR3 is TGTGCCTGGAGTCGAGGCGACAATCAGCCCCAGCATTTT.

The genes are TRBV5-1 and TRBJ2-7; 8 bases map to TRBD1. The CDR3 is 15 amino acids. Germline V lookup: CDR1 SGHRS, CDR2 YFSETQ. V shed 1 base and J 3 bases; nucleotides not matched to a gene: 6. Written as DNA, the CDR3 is TGCGCCAGCAGCTTGTCCGACAGGGGCTACTACGAGCAGTACTTC. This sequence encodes CASSLSDRGYYEQYF.

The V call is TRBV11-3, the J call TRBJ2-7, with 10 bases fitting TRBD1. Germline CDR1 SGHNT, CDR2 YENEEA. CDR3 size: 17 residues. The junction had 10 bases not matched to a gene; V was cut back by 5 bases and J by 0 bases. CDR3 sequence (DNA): TGTGCCAGCAGCGCCGGGACAGGGGTCATGGGCTCCTACGAGCAGTACTTC. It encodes CASSAGTGVMGSYEQYF.

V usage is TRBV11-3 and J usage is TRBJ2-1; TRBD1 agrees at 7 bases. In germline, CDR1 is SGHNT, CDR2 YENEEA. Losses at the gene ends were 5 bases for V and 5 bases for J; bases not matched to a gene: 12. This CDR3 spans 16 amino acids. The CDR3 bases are TGTGCCAGCAGCAAAGGGGGCAGTCGTGTCGACAATGAGCAGTTCTTC. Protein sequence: CASSKGGSRVDNEQFF.

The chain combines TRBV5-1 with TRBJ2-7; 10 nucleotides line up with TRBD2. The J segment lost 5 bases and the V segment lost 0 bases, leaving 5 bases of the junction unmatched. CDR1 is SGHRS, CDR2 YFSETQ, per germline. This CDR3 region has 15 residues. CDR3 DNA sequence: TGCGCCAGCAGCTTGGTACTAGCGGGGACCGACGAGCAGTACTTC. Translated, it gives CASSLVLAGTDEQYF.

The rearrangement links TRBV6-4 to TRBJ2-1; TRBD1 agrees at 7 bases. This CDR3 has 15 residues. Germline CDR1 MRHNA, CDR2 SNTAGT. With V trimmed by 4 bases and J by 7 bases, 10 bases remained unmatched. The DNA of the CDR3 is TGTGCCAGCAGTGTTGGACAGGCCCGGACGAATGAGCAGTTCTTC. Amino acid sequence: CASSVGQARTNEQFF.

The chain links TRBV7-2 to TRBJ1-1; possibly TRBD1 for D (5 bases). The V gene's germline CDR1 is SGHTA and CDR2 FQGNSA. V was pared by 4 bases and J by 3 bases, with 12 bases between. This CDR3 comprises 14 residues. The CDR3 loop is CASSSPGLYTEAFF. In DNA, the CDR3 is TGTGCCAGCAGCTCCCCGGGACTTTACACTGAAGCTTTCTTT.

The DNA for the CDR3 is TGTGCCAGTAGTTCAGGGGGGCAAGGTAACGAGCAGTACTTC. The encoded protein is CASSSGGQGNEQYF. V gene TRBV19 combines with J gene TRBJ2-7, with a possible D match to TRBD1 (7 bases). Trimming shortened V by 5 bases and J by 5 bases, and 16 bases separated the two germline ends. The germline gives CDR1 LNHDA, CDR2 SQIVND (reference sequence). There are 14 residues in the CDR3.

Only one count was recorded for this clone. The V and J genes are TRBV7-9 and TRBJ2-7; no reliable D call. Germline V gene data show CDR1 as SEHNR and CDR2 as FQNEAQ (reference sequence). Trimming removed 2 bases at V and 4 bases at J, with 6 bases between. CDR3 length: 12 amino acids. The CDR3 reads CASSLTIYEQYF. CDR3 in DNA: TGTGCCAGCAGCTTAACGATATACGAGCAGTACTTC.

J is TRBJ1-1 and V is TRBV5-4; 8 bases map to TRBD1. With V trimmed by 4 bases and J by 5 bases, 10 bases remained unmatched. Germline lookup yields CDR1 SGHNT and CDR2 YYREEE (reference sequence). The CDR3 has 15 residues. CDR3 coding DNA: TGTGCCAGCAGCCCGTCCGGCGACAGGGGTACTGAAGCTTTCTTT. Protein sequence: CASSPSGDRGTEAFF.

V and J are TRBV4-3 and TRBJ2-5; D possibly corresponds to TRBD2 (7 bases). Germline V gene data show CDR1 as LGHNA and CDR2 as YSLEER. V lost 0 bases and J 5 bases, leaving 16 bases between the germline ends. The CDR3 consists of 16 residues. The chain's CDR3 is CASSQDNGGARETQYF. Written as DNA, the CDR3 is TGCGCCAGCAGCCAAGATAATGGGGGGGCGCGGGAGACCCAGTACTTC.

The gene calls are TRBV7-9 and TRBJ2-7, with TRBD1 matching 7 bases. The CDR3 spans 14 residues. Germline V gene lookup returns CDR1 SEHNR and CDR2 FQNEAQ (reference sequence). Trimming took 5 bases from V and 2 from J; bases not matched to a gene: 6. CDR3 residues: CASSQRTGPYEQYF. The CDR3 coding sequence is TGTGCCAGCAGCCAAAGGACAGGCCCCTACGAGCAGTACTTC.

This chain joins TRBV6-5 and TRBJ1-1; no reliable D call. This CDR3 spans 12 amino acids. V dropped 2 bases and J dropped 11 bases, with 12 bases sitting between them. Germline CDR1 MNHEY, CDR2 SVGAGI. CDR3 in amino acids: CASSYADGAAFF. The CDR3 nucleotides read TGTGCCAGCAGTTACGCGGATGGCGCGGCTTTCTTT.

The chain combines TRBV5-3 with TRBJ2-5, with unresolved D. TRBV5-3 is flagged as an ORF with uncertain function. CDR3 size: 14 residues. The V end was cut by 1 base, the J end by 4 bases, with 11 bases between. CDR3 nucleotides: TGTGCCAGAAGCTTGAGCCTTTGCCGAGAGACCCAGTACTTC. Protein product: CARSLSLCRETQYF.

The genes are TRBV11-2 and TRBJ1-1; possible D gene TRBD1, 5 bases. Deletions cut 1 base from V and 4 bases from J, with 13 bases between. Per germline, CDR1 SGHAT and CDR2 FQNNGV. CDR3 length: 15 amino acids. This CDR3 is CASSLVGLGGTEAFF. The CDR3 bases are TGTGCCAGCAGCTTAGTGGGCCTCGGGGGCACTGAAGCTTTCTTT.

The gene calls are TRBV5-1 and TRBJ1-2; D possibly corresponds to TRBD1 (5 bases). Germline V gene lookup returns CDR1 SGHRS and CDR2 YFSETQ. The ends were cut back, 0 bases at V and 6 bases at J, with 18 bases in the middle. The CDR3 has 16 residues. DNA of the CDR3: TGCGCCAGCAGCTTGGCGGGCAGGGAGGTTACAAATGGCTACACCTTC. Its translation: CASSLAGREVTNGYTF.

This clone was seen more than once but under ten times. CDR3 in DNA: TGTGCCAGCAGCCCCGACAGCATGGACACTGAAGCTTTCTTT. This translates into CASSPDSMDTEAFF. V gene TRBV12-1 combines with J gene TRBJ1-1; the table's TRBD1 call for D was not verified on the DNA. TRBV12-1 is recorded as a pseudogene. CDR3 length equals 14 residues.

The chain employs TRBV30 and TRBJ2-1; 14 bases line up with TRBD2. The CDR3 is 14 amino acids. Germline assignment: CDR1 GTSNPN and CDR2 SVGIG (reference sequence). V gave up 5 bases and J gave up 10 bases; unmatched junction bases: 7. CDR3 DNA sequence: TGTGCCTGGGCAAGGACTAGCGGGGGGACCGAGCAGTTCTTC. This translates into CAWARTSGGTEQFF.

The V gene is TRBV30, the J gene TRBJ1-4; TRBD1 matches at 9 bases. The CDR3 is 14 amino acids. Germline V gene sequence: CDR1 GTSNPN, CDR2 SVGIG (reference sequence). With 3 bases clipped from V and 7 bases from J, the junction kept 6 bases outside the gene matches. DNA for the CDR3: TGTGCCTGGAGCGCGGGACAGGGACGTGAAAAACTGTTTTTT. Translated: CAWSAGQGREKLFF.

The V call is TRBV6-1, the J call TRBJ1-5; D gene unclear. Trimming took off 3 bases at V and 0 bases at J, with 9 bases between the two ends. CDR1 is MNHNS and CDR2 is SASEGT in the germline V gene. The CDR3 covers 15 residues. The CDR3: CASSDPLNSNQPQHF. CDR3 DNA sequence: TGTGCCAGCAGTGACCCACTAAATAGCAATCAGCCCCAGCATTTT.

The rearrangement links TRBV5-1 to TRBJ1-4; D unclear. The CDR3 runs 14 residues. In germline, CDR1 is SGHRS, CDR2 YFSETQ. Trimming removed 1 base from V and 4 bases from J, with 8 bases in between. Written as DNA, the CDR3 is TGCGCCAGCAGCTTGTCGGCGATTAATGAAAAACTGTTTTTT. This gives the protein CASSLSAINEKLFF.

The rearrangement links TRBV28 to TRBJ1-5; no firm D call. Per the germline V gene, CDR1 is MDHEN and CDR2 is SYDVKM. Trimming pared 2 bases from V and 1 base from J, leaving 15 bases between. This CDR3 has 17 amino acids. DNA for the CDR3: TGTGCCAGCAGTTTAGGCGAAGGATTAAGGAGCAATCAGCCCCAGCATTTT. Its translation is CASSLGEGLRSNQPQHF.

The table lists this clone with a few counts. CDR3: CASSYPGQSGRAFF. In nucleotides, the CDR3 is TGTGCCAGCAGCTACCCAGGACAGTCCGGGCGAGCTTTCTTT. The rearrangement uses TRBV6-5 and TRBJ1-1; a weak D match, TRBD1 (6 bases). Trimming removed 6 bases from V and 10 bases from J, with 21 bases in between. CDR1 is MNHEY, CDR2 SVGAGI, per germline. This CDR3 region has 14 residues.

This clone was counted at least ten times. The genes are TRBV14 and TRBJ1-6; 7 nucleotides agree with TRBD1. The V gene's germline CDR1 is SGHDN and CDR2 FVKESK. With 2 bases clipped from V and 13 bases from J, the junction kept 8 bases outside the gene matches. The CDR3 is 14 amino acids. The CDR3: CASSQQTGREPLHF. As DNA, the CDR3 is TGTGCCAGCAGCCAACAGACAGGGAGGGAGCCCCTCCACTTT.

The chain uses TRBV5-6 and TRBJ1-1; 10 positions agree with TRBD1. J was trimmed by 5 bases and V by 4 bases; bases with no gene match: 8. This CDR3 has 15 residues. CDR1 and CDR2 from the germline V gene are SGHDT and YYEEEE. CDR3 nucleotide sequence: TGTGCCAGCAGCCCGGGACAGGGGAGGGGGACTGAAGCTTTCTTT. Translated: CASSPGQGRGTEAFF.

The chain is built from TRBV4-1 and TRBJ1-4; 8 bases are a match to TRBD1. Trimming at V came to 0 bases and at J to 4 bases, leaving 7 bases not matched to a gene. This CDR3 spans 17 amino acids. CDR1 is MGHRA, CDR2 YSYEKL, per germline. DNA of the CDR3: TGCGCCAGCAGCCAAGAACCGGGACAGGTCTTTAATGAAAAACTGTTTTTT. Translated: CASSQEPGQVFNEKLFF.

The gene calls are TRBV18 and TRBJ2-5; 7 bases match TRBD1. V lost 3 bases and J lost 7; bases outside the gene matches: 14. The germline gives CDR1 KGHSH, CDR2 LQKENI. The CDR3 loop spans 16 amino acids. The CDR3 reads CASSPATGAIPSTQYF. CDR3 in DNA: TGTGCCAGCTCACCGGCTACAGGGGCTATCCCGTCGACCCAGTACTTC.

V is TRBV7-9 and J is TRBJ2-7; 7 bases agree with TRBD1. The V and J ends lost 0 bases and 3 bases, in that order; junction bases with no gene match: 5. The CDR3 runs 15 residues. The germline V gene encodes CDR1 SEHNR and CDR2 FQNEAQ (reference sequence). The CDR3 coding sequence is TGTGCCAGCAGCTTAGCCGGGACAGATTACTACGAGCAGTACTTC. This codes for CASSLAGTDYYEQYF.

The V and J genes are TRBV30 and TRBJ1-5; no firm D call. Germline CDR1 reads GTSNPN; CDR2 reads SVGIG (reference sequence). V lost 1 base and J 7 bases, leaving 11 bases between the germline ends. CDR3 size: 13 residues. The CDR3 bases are TGTGCCTGGAGTGCTCCGGGAGGACAGCCCCAGCATTTT. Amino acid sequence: CAWSAPGGQPQHF. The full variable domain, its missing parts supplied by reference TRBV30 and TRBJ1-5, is SQTIHQWPATLVQPVGSPLSLECTVEGTSNPNLYWYRQAAGRGLQLLFYSVGIGQISSEVPQNLSASRPQDRQFILSSKKLLLSDSGFYLCAWSAPGGQPQHFGDGTRLSIL.

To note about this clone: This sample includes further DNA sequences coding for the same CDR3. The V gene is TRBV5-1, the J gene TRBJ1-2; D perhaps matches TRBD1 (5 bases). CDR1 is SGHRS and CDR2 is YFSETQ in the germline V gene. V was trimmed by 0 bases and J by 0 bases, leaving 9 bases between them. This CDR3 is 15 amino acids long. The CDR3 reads CASSLGTSTNYGYTF. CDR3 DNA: TGCGCCAGCAGCTTGGGGACATCTACTAACTATGGCTACACCTTC.